This TCR beta chain was obtained from a study of PD-L1 blockade in urothelial cancer. Germline V gene data show CDR1 as SGHAT and CDR2 as FQNNGV. The V gene lost 3 bases and the J gene lost 5 bases, with 14 bases spanning the gap. This CDR3 region has 15 residues. TCRdb's table, derived via immunoSEQ multiplex PCR, lists solely in-frame clones and lacks some. The table lists about 52,000 clones, about 68% of them singletons. This sample's time point: pretreatment peripheral blood. Sequencing used PBMCs, obtained around atezolizumab (anti-PD-L1) treatment. The TCR sequence derives from an older man with urothelial cancer. The chain is built from TRBV11-2 and TRBJ2-1; D is possibly TRBD1 (6 bases). In DNA, the CDR3 is TGTGCCAGCAGCTTGTTTGCCCGGGACAACAATGAGCAGTTCTTC. It yields the protein CASSLFARDNNEQFF.